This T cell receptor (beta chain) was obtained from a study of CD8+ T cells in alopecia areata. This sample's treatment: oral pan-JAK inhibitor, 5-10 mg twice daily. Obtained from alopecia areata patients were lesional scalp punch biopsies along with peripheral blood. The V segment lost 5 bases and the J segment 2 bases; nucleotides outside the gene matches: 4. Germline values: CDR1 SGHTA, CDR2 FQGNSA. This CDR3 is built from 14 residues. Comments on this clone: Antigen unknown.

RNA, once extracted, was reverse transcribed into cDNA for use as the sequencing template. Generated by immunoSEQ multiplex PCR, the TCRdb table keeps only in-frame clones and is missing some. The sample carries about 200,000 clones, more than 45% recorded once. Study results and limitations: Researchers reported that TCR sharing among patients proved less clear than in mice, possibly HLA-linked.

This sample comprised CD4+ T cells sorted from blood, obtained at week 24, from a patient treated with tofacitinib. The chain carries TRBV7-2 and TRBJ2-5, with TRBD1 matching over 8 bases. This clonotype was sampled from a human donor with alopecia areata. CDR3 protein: CASSTWTGQETQYF. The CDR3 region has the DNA TGTGCCAGCAGCACTTGGACAGGGCAAGAGACCCAGTACTTC.